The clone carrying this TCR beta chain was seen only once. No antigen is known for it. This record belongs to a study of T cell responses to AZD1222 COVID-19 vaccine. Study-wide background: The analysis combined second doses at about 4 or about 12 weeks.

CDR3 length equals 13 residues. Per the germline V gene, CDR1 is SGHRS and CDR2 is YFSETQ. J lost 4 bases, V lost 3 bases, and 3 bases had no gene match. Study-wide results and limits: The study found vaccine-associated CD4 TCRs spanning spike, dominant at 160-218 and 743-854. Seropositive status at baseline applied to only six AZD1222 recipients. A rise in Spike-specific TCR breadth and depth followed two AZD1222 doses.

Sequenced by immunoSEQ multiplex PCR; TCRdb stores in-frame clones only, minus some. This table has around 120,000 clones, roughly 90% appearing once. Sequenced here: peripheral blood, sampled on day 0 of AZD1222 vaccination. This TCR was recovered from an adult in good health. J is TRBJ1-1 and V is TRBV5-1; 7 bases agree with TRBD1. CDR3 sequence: CASSSTGPTEAFF. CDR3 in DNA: TGCGCCAGCAGCTCGACAGGGCCCACTGAAGCTTTCTTT.